The clone carrying this T cell receptor beta chain was counted only a few times. As yet, its antigen is unknown. The sample originates from a study of molecular identifiers for immune sequencing clone quantification. It was from 20,000 to 1,000,000 sorted cells, with 10%, 30% or 50% RNA, that naive CD8 libraries came. MiXCR was run by TCRdb on the PCR reads, yielding one entry per CDR3 protein. The data show around 470,000 distinct CDR3 sequences, under 30% seen once. Findings of the study overall: More than 97% of effector molecules, versus under 1% of naive-cell molecules, belonged to clones above 20 RNA copies.

CDR1 and CDR2 (germline): SGDLS, YYNGEE. Trimming removed 0 bases at V and 0 bases at J, with 7 bases between. The CDR3 is 15 amino acids. The chain uses TRBV9 and TRBJ1-5; D unresolved. This TCR was recovered from a human donor in good health. Some libraries in this study had Jurkat cell RNA spiked in. What was sequenced was naive CD8+ T cells from blood, with Jurkat cell RNA spiked in. The subset denotes: FACS-sorted CD8+CD4-CCR7+CD45RA+ naive T cells. This chain's CDR3 is CASSVAGHSNQPQHF. As DNA, the CDR3 is TGTGCCAGCAGCGTAGCTGGGCATAGCAATCAGCCCCAGCATTTT.